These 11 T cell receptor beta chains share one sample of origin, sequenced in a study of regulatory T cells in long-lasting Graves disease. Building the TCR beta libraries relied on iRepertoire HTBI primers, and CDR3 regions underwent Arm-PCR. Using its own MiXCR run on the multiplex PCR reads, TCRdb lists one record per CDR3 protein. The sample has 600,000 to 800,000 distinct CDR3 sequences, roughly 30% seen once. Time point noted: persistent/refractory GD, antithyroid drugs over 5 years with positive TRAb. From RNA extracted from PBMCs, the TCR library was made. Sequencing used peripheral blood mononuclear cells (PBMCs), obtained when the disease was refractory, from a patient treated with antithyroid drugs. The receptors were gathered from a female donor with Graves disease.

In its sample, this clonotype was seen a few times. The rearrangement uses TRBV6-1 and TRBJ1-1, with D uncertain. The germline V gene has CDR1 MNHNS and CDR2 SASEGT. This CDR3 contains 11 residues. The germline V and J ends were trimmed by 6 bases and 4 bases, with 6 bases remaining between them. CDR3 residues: CASRVPTEAFF. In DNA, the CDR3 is TGTGCCAGCAGAGTTCCCACTGAAGCTTTCTTT.

CDR3 sequence (DNA): TGCAGTGCTAGAGATGCGGGGGCGACAGAGGGCTACACCTTC. Its protein product is CSARDAGATEGYTF. V and J are TRBV20-1 and TRBJ1-2; a weak D match, TRBD1 (6 bases). The germline gives CDR1 DFQATT, CDR2 SNEGSKA (reference sequence). CDR3 length: 14 residues. V was trimmed by 0 bases and J by 8 bases, leaving 16 bases between them.

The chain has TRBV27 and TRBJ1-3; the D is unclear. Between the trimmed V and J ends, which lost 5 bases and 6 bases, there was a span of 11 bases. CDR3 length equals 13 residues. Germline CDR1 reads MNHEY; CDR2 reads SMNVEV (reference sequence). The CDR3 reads CASSPTGENTIYF. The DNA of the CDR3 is TGTGCCAGCAGTCCGACGGGTGAAAACACCATATATTTT.

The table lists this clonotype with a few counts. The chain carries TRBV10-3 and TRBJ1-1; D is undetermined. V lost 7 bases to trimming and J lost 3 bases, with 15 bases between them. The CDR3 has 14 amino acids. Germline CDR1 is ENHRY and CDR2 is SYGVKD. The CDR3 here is CAITEDPWDTEAFF. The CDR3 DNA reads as TGTGCCATCACCGAGGACCCCTGGGACACTGAAGCTTTCTTT.

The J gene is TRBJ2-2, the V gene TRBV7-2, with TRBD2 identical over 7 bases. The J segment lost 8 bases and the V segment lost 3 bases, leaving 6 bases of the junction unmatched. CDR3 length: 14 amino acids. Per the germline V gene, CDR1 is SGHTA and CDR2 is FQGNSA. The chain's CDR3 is CASSFLTGLGELFF. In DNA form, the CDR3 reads TGTGCCAGCAGCTTTCTGACGGGACTAGGGGAGCTGTTTTTT.

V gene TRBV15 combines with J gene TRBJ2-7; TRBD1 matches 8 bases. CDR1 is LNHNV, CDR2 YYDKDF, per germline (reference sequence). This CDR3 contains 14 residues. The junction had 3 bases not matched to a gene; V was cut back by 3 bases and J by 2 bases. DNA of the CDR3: TGTGCCACCAGCAGGAGGGGACAGGCCTACGAGCAGTACTTC. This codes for CATSRRGQAYEQYF. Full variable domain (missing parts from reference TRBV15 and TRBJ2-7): DAMVIQNPRYQVTQFGKPVTLSCSQTLNHNVMYWYQQKSSQAPKLLFHYYDKDFNNEADTPDNFQSRRPNTSFCFLDIRSPGLGDTAMYLCATSRRGQAYEQYFGPGTRLTVT.

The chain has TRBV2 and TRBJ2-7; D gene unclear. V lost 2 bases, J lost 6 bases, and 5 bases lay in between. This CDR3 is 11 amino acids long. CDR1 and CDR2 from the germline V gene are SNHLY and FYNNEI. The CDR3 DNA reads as TGTGCCAGCAGTGAATACTCCGAGCAGTACTTC. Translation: CASSEYSEQYF.

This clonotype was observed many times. CDR3 sequence: CASSPLRGNTEAFF. CDR3 nucleotide sequence: TGTGCCAGCAGTCCTCTCAGGGGGAACACTGAAGCTTTCTTT. This rearrangement joins TRBV28 to TRBJ1-1; a weak D match, TRBD1 (6 bases). Germline CDR1 is MDHEN and CDR2 is SYDVKM. The V end was cut by 5 bases, the J end by 1 base, with 11 bases between. This CDR3 region has 14 residues.

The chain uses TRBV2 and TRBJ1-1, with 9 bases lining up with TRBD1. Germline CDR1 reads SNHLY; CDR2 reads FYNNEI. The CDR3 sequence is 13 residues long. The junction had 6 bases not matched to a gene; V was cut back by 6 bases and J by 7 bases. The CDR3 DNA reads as TGTGCCAGCAGGGCCTTGGACAGGGGTGAAGCTTTCTTT. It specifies CASRALDRGEAFF.

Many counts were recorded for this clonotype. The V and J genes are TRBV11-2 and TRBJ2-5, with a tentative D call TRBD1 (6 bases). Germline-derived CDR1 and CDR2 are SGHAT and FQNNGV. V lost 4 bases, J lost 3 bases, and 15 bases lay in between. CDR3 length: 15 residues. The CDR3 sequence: CASSSDGTREETQYF. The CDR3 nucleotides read TGTGCCAGCAGCTCCGATGGGACACGGGAAGAGACCCAGTACTTC. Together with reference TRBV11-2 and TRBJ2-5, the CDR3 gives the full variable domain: EAGVAQSPRYKIIEKRQSVAFWCNPISGHATLYWYQQILGQGPKLLIQFQNNGVVDDSQLPKDRFSAERLKGVDSTLKIQPAKLEDSAVYLCASSSDGTREETQYFGPGTRLLVL.

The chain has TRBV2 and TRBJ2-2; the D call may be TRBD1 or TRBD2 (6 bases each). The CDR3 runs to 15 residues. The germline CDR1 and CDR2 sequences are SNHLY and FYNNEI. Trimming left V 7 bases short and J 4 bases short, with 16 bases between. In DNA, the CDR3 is TGTGCCAGCATGGGGGGCCCCTATGGCACCGGGGAGCTGTTTTTT. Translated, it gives CASMGGPYGTGELFF.